This T cell receptor (beta chain) is drawn from a study of T cells in Graves' hyperthyroidism and ophthalmopathy. The length of the CDR3 is 14 residues. The V gene lost 6 bases and the J gene lost 4 bases, with 12 bases spanning the gap. Using RNA transcripts as the source, TCR beta CDR3 regions were amplified. TCR CDR3 underwent first-round RT-PCR with the HTBI primer set. TCRdb called the multiplex PCR reads again in MiXCR, with one record for every CDR3 protein. The table shows about 400,000 distinct CDR3 sequences, with 13% occurring only once. This clonotype has only a few counts. Its antigen is not known. Study observations and caveats: Stable hyperthyroidism was separated from ophthalmopathy by a model based on 13 V-J features. The model identified upcoming ophthalmopathy a median roughly 6.5 months ahead of onset.

Those patients with uncontrolled infection, other autoimmune disease, pregnancy or lactation were excluded. Orbital computed tomography, thyroid ultrasound, serum thyroxine and TRAb, and clinical symptoms together informed the diagnoses. The sequence came from a woman aged 18-35 years with Graves' hyperthyroidism. This chain uses TRBV12-3 or TRBV12-4 with TRBJ1-4; weak D call: TRBD1 (6 bases). Input material: blood. Written as DNA, the CDR3 is TGTGCCAGCAGGCAACGGACAGATAATGAAAAACTGTTTTTT. Translating it yields CASRQRTDNEKLFF.